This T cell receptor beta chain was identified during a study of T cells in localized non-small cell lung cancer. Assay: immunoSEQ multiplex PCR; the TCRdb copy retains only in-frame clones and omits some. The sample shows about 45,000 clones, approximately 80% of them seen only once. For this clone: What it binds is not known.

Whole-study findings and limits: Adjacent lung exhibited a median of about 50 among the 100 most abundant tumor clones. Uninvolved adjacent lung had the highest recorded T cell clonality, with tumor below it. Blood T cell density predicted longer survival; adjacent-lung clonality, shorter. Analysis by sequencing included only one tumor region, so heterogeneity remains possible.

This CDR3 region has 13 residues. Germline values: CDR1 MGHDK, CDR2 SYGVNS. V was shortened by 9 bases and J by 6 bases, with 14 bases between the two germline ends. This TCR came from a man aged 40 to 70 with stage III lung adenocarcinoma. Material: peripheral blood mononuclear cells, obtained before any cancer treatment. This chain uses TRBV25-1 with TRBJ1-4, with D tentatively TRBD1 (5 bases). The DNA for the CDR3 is TGTGCCAGTGAGGGACGGAGTTATGAAAAACTGTTTTTT. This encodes CASEGRSYEKLFF.